The subject of this entry is one T cell receptor (beta chain). Its antigen specificity is not known. It has no much larger one-base neighbor in the sample; base qualities were not kept. This sample stems from a study of T cell responses to AZD1222 COVID-19 vaccine (dated by TCRdb to the early 2020s). Turning to the overall study: A total of approximately 240 trial participants underwent TCR sequencing, of whom 200 to 220 received two doses of AZD1222 and some 25 received two doses of the MenACWY control vaccine. Trial participants were enrolled by age into 18-55, 56-69 and 70-plus year subgroups, with roughly 150, 30 and 60 TCR-sequenced participants respectively. What the work shows at the level of the full study, not this receptor alone: Only five or six AZD1222 recipients were SARS-CoV-2 seropositive at baseline, limiting conclusions about previously exposed vaccinees. No day 14 peak-response samples were available, so repertoires were characterized only after the peak T cell response. The 56-69-year group was small, and its depth increase did not reach significance, likely because of low power. Reportedly, close to half of the unique spike-specific TCRs recognized epitopes lying outside the regions that are mutated in the B.1.351 and B.1.1.7 variants. After two AZD1222 doses, both the breadth and the depth of spike-specific TCRs were significantly higher than at day 0 and than in MenACWY recipients. The vaccine-associated CD4 TCRs covered the entire spike protein, and the dominant responses fell in regions 160-218 and 743-854. Participants were mostly white British and included more females than males, and it was suggested by the authors that clonal diversity may have been underestimated.

The time point label here, explained by the study, means: about 28 days (+/-7) after the second vaccine dose. AZD1222 recipients whose second dose came at about 4 weeks and those whose second dose came at about 12 weeks were combined into one group, since spike-specific TCR depth and breadth did not differ between the two schedules. Vaccinee samples were obtained from the UK trials COV001 and COV002, which included a single-blind randomized controlled phase 2/3 trial of AZD1222 (ChAdOx1 nCoV-19) in healthy adults. For TCRbeta chain sequencing, PBMC samples from trial participants were taken at day 0 and at day 28 after the second dose. V was cut back by 4 bases and J by 3 bases, leaving a gap of 12 bases between them. According to the germline V gene, CDR1 reads SGHTA and CDR2 reads FQGTGA. Its CDR3 holds 15 amino acids, cysteine through phenylalanine. CDR3 DNA is the only sequence kept; it has 45 bases, read in frame from the first base.

The CDR3 regions of human TCRbeta chains were analyzed by immunosequencing. Concerning the study's data processing: Repertoire TCRs were checked for matches against a reference library of SARS-CoV-2-specific TCRs that had been generated using the MIRA antigen-specificity platform. Breadth was defined as the fraction of unique TCRs that were SARS-CoV-2-associated. Depth was defined as the fraction of total T cells that were SARS-CoV-2-associated. Each spike-specific TCR was assigned to its reactive spike region and to a CD4 or CD8 class using the MIRA data. Log10-transformed breadth and depth values were compared by one-way ANOVA with Sidak's multiple comparisons tests. TCRdb retrieved this table from immuneACCESS and kept in-frame rearrangements only. Not all clones are present; in checked studies, unresolved V genes account for under half, and no reason is known for the remainder. The V and J calls and clone size are taken from that table; D and trimming were inferred from the DNA. Present in this sample are about 84,000 clones, 80% to 90% of which were seen just once. In total, the top ten clones hold about 12% of the sample.

The origin of this receptor is an adult who received the AZD1222 COVID-19 vaccine. Sequencing was performed on peripheral blood, taken 28 days after the second AZD1222 dose. The chain links TRBV7-3 with TRBJ2-2; a tentative D match to TRBD1 spans 6 bases. The DNA sequence follows: TGTGCCAGCAGCTCCCAGACAGGATACACCGGGGAGCTGTTTTTT. Protein translation: CASSSQTGYTGELFF. Where the CDR3 stops, the reference TRBV7-3 and TRBJ2-2 genes take over; the full variable domain is GAGVSQTPSNKVTEKGKYVELRCDPISGHTALYWYRQSLGQGPEFLIYFQGTGAADDSGLPNDRFFAVRPEGSVSTLKIQRTERGDSAVYLCASSSQTGYTGELFFGEGSRLTVL.